The clone carrying this T cell receptor beta chain was seen at least ten times. TCRdb itself ran the 5' RACE reads through MiXCR, one entry per CDR3 protein. Among 60,000 or so distinct CDR3 sequences, around 6% were seen once, and the ten largest hold about 15%. This sample was taken from a study of spatial heterogeneity in lung cancer. Noted time point: sample taken at primary tumor resection. J lost 8 bases, V lost 0 bases, and 9 bases had no gene match. CDR3 length: 15 amino acids. CDR1 is SGHTA and CDR2 is FQGNSA in the germline V gene. The clonotype originates from a female donor with early-stage non-small cell lung cancer. The source material was PBMCs, sampled at surgery. The chain is built from TRBV7-2 and TRBJ1-2; 7 bases align to TRBD1. In DNA form, the CDR3 reads TGTGCCAGCAGCTTAGCATCGCAGGGGGTTTTGGGCTACACCTTC. This sequence encodes CASSLASQGVLGYTF.